This passage covers 29 T cell receptor beta chains from one sample sequenced in a study of T cell changes during pregnancy in multiple sclerosis. Repertoires were generated with immunoSEQ multiplex PCR, while TCRdb's copy carries only in-frame clones and drops some. The data hold roughly 34,000 clones, with around nine tenths observed a single time. Sequences were derived from CD4+ T cells from peripheral blood mononuclear cells, sampled in the second trimester of pregnancy. These receptors came from a female donor in good health, enrolled as a control in a pregnancy study.

The chain employs TRBV14 and TRBJ2-2; D is perhaps TRBD1 (6 bases). The germline V gene has CDR1 SGHDN and CDR2 FVKESK. The CDR3 runs to 16 residues. V was pared by 1 base and J by 3 bases, with 12 bases between. The CDR3 sequence: CASSQGRQAYTGELFF. In DNA, the CDR3 is TGTGCCAGCAGCCAAGGCCGACAGGCGTACACCGGGGAGCTGTTTTTT.

CDR3 DNA sequence: TGCGCCAGCAGCTTGAACGCGGGAGCCGGCTACGAGCAGTACTTC. Residues: CASSLNAGAGYEQYF. The rearrangement joins TRBV5-1 to TRBJ2-7; 7 bases fit TRBD2. The V gene end was trimmed by 1 base and the J gene end by 3 bases; junction bases not matched to a gene: 7. The CDR3 loop spans 15 amino acids. Germline loops: CDR1 SGHRS, CDR2 YFSETQ.

The chain couples TRBV19 to TRBJ2-1, with 7 bases aligning to TRBD1. V was clipped by 3 bases and J by 5 bases; unmatched bases: 7. The CDR3 is made up of 15 amino acids. Germline-derived CDR1 and CDR2 are LNHDA and SQIVND (reference sequence). The CDR3 loop is CASSITGVQNNEQFF. CDR3 DNA sequence: TGTGCCAGTAGTATTACAGGGGTTCAAAACAATGAGCAGTTCTTC.

The chain uses TRBV15 and TRBJ1-2; D remains ambiguous. Germline-derived CDR1 and CDR2 are LNHNV and YYDKDF (reference sequence). This CDR3 comprises 15 residues. V lost 0 bases and J 3 bases, leaving 11 bases between the germline ends. The CDR3 spells CATSRDLNSHYGYTF. CDR3 DNA sequence: TGTGCCACCAGCAGAGATTTGAACAGCCACTATGGCTACACCTTC.

The chain carries TRBV6-5 and TRBJ1-4, with 8 bases matching TRBD1. The length of the CDR3 is 14 residues. J was trimmed by 5 bases and V by 5 bases; bases with no gene match: 4. Germline values: CDR1 MNHEY, CDR2 SVGAGI. The CDR3 region has the DNA TGTGCCAGCAGTCGCAGACAGGGGAATGAAAAACTGTTTTTT. Its translation: CASSRRQGNEKLFF.

The rearrangement joins TRBV18 to TRBJ1-1; no firm D call. The CDR3 totals 14 residues. Germline values: CDR1 KGHSH, CDR2 LQKENI. V gave up 1 base and J gave up 1 base, with 7 bases separating them. The CDR3 DNA reads as TGTGCCAGCTCACCACTTAAAGCGAACACTGAAGCTTTCTTT. Amino acids: CASSPLKANTEAFF.

The chain combines TRBV30 with TRBJ2-7, with TRBD1 identical over 7 bases. There are 12 residues in the CDR3. The germline V gene has CDR1 GTSNPN and CDR2 SVGIG (reference sequence). V lost 5 bases to trimming and J lost 4 bases; unmatched junction nucleotides: 5. CDR3 protein: CAWRGQFYEQYF. The CDR3 DNA reads TGTGCCTGGCGGGGACAGTTTTACGAGCAGTACTTC.

The gene calls are TRBV20-1 and TRBJ2-3, with TRBD1 matching over 7 bases. This CDR3 comprises 11 residues. Trimming took 5 bases from V and 6 from J; bases not matched to a gene: 2. Germline CDR1 DFQATT, CDR2 SNEGSKA (reference sequence). The CDR3 spells CSADRVDTQYF. CDR3 DNA sequence: TGCAGTGCTGACAGGGTGGATACGCAGTATTTT.

The rearrangement joins TRBV5-4 to TRBJ2-1; D possibly corresponds to TRBD2 (6 bases). Germline CDR1 and CDR2: SGHNT and YYREEE (reference sequence). V gave up 7 bases and J gave up 4 bases, with 15 bases separating them. The CDR3 is 14 amino acids. CDR3 residues: CASYQVGGYNEQFF. Here the CDR3 DNA reads TGTGCCAGCTATCAGGTGGGGGGATACAATGAGCAGTTCTTC.

The gene calls are TRBV6-1 and TRBJ2-3, with 11 bases aligning to TRBD2. Trimming took 6 bases from V and 4 from J; bases not matched to a gene: 3. This CDR3 is built from 14 residues. Germline V gene data show CDR1 as MNHNS and CDR2 as SASEGT. CDR3 in amino acids: CASRVAGGPDTQYF. CDR3 bases: TGTGCCAGCAGGGTAGCGGGGGGGCCAGATACGCAGTATTTT.

The chain links TRBV21-1 to TRBJ1-2. TRBV21-1 is a pseudogene. The length of the CDR3 is 15 residues. The CDR3 loop is CASSKGPGANYGYTF. CDR3 sequence (DNA): TGTGCCAGCAGCAAAGGTCCGGGAGCTAACTATGGCTACACCTTC.

The J gene is TRBJ1-1, the V gene TRBV18; 8 positions agree with TRBD1. V was clipped by 3 bases and J by 1 base; unmatched bases: 7. CDR3 size: 16 residues. Germline V CDR1 and CDR2: KGHSH, LQKENI. The CDR3 sequence is CASSPSLQGANTEAFF. CDR3 coding DNA: TGTGCCAGCTCACCCTCCCTCCAGGGGGCGAACACTGAAGCTTTCTTT.

This chain connects TRBV19 to TRBJ1-2; no clear D. Per germline, CDR1 LNHDA and CDR2 SQIVND (reference sequence). This CDR3 is built from 13 residues. The V end was cut by 3 bases, the J end by 2 bases, with 7 bases between. The CDR3 nucleotides are TGTGCCAGTAGTATTTTCCAGAACTATGGCTACACCTTC. This encodes CASSIFQNYGYTF.

This clone appeared once. The chain recombines TRBV6-5 with TRBJ2-7; TRBD2 matches 9 bases. In germline, CDR1 is MNHEY, CDR2 SVGAGI. The CDR3 is made up of 14 amino acids. The trim removed 5 bases at V and 6 bases at J, leaving 8 bases unmatched. CDR3 loop: CASSSSGSWGEQYF. The CDR3 DNA sequence: TGTGCCAGCAGTAGTAGCGGGAGCTGGGGCGAGCAGTACTTC.

V and J are TRBV2 and TRBJ1-2; D possibly corresponds to TRBD1 (6 bases). Trimming took off 6 bases at V and 7 bases at J, with 12 bases between the two ends. The length of the CDR3 is 12 residues. The germline V gene encodes CDR1 SNHLY and CDR2 FYNNEI. For the CDR3, the DNA is TGTGCCAGCAGCCAGGACAGTCGTGGCTACACCTTC. It translates to CASSQDSRGYTF.

This sequence joins TRBV25-1 and TRBJ1-4; D is possibly TRBD1 (5 bases). This CDR3 is 17 amino acids long. CDR1 and CDR2 from the germline V gene are MGHDK and SYGVNS. The V gene lost 1 base and the J gene lost 3 bases, with 15 bases spanning the gap. The CDR3 region has the DNA TGTGCCAGCAGTGAATCAGGGCACCGGCCGGCTAATGAAAAACTGTTTTTT. Its protein is CASSESGHRPANEKLFF. The variable domain in full, completed from reference TRBV25-1 and TRBJ1-4, reads EADIYQTPRYLVIGTGKKITLECSQTMGHDKMYWYQQDPGMELHLIHYSYGVNSTEKGDLSSESTVSRIRTEHFPLTLESARPSHTSQYLCASSESGHRPANEKLFFGSGTQLSVL.

This clone turned up a few times. This chain uses TRBV15 with TRBJ1-2, with 9 bases identical to TRBD1. The CDR3 runs to 15 residues. Per germline, CDR1 LNHNV and CDR2 YYDKDF (reference sequence). Trimming took 0 bases from V and 9 from J; bases not matched to a gene: 8. CDR3 sequence reads: CATSRDRGQGMRYTF. The CDR3 nucleotides read TGTGCCACCAGCAGAGATAGAGGACAGGGGATGCGCTACACCTTC.

The rearrangement links TRBV2 to TRBJ2-1; 10 bases align to TRBD2. The CDR3 is 14 amino acids. Unmatched junction bases numbered 6, after V lost 7 bases and J lost 6 bases. CDR1 and CDR2 from the germline V gene are SNHLY and FYNNEI. The CDR3 nucleotides read TGTGCCAGCATCGAGCGGGAGGGCCGCAATGAGCAGTTCTTC. It yields the protein CASIEREGRNEQFF.

In DNA form, the CDR3 reads TGTGCCAGTAGTATAGGGACAGGGGGATGGGAGACCCAGTACTTC. Residues: CASSIGTGGWETQYF. This chain connects TRBV19 to TRBJ2-5; TRBD1 agrees at 10 bases. Germline CDR1 LNHDA, CDR2 SQIVND (reference sequence). This CDR3 has 15 amino acids. J lost 5 bases, V lost 1 base, and 4 bases had no gene match.

The chain uses TRBV19 and TRBJ2-5; tentatively, D is TRBD1 (6 bases). The CDR3 length is 16 residues. The germline V gene has CDR1 LNHDA and CDR2 SQIVND (reference sequence). V was shortened by 3 bases and J by 5 bases, with 19 bases between the two germline ends. The CDR3 protein is CASSIGWGQAGETQYF. The CDR3 DNA follows: TGTGCCAGTAGTATTGGTTGGGGGCAAGCAGGGGAGACCCAGTACTTC.

By sample share, this clone is medium-sized. The V and J genes are TRBV7-9 and TRBJ1-1; possibly TRBD1 for D (6 bases). V gave up 2 bases and J gave up 4 bases, with 14 bases separating them. The CDR3 spans 15 residues. In germline, CDR1 is SEHNR, CDR2 FQNEAQ (reference sequence). CDR3 nucleotide sequence: TGTGCCAGCAGCTTAAACTCCAGGGGTATCACTGAAGCTTTCTTT. Translation: CASSLNSRGITEAFF.

The chain joins TRBV7-9 to TRBJ2-3, with unresolved D. The V gene's germline CDR1 is SEHNR and CDR2 FQNEAQ (reference sequence). Trimming removed 2 bases from V and 7 bases from J, with 19 bases in between. The CDR3 loop spans 16 amino acids. The CDR3 DNA sequence: TGTGCCAGCAGCTTAATATTGATAACATTCGTAAATACGCAGTATTTT. Its protein product is CASSLILITFVNTQYF.

The CDR3 DNA reads TGCGCCAGCAGCCAAGAAAGGAACGGGGGGGGGTACGAGCAGTACTTC. Translating it yields CASSQERNGGGYEQYF. The rearrangement uses TRBV4-3 and TRBJ2-7; 8 bases agree with TRBD2. CDR3 length: 16 residues. CDR1 is LGHNA and CDR2 is YSLEER in the germline V gene. The V gene end was trimmed by 0 bases and the J gene end by 4 bases; junction bases not matched to a gene: 8.

The chain recombines TRBV5-1 with TRBJ1-3; a possible D gene is TRBD1 (6 bases). Trimming left V 0 bases short and J 4 bases short, with 8 bases between. The CDR3 covers 14 residues. CDR1 is SGHRS, CDR2 YFSETQ, per germline. This CDR3 reads CASSLGRGGNTIYF. In DNA form, the CDR3 reads TGCGCCAGCAGCTTGGGCAGGGGAGGAAACACCATATATTTT.

The genes are TRBV19 and TRBJ2-1, with 10 bases that match TRBD1. Per germline, CDR1 LNHDA and CDR2 SQIVND (reference sequence). Losses at the gene ends were 4 bases for V and 8 bases for J; bases not matched to a gene: 14. There are 17 residues in the CDR3. The CDR3, as DNA: TGTGCCAGTAGTACAGGACAGGGGGTTACAATCCTCGATGAGCAGTTCTTC. As protein: CASSTGQGVTILDEQFF. The entire variable domain, with the rest obtained from reference TRBV19 and TRBJ2-1, is as follows: DGGITQSPKYLFRKEGQNVTLSCEQNLNHDAMYWYRQDPGQGLRLIYYSQIVNDFQKGDIAEGYSVSREKKESFPLTVTSAQKNPTAFYLCASSTGQGVTILDEQFFGPGTRLTVL.

The chain couples TRBV6-4 to TRBJ2-2, with TRBD1 as a possible D gene (5 bases). In germline, CDR1 is MRHNA, CDR2 SNTAGT. V lost 6 bases and J 6 bases, leaving 14 bases between the germline ends. The CDR3 covers 14 residues. CDR3 sequence reads: CASSKDIFAGELFF. CDR3 coding DNA: TGTGCCAGCAGCAAGGACATTTTCGCCGGGGAGCTGTTTTTT.

This rearrangement joins TRBV9 to TRBJ2-1, with 9 bases lining up with TRBD2. Per the germline V gene, CDR1 is SGDLS and CDR2 is YYNGEE. CDR3 length equals 15 residues. V lost 4 bases and J lost 1; bases outside the gene matches: 3. CDR3 amino acids: CASSPSGGSYNEQFF. The CDR3 bases are TGTGCCAGCAGCCCCAGCGGGGGGTCCTACAATGAGCAGTTCTTC.

The chain couples TRBV7-9 to TRBJ2-2; D not resolved. The CDR3 extends over 13 amino acids. Germline assignment: CDR1 SEHNR and CDR2 FQNEAQ (reference sequence). Between the trimmed V and J ends, which lost 5 bases and 6 bases, there was a span of 10 bases. The CDR3 nucleotides read TGTGCCAGCAGCGAATCCGACTCCGGGGAGCTGTTTTTT. Its protein product is CASSESDSGELFF. The full variable domain, completed using reference TRBV7-9 and TRBJ2-2, is DTGVSQNPRHKITKRGQNVTFRCDPISEHNRLYWYRQTLGQGPEFLTYFQNEAQLEKSRLLSDRFSAERPKGSFSTLEIQRTEQGDSAMYLCASSESDSGELFFGEGSRLTVL.

This clone is medium-sized in the sample. The chain recombines TRBV19 with TRBJ1-1; D remains unclear. Germline CDR1 and CDR2: LNHDA and SQIVND (reference sequence). CDR3 size: 12 residues. Trimming left V 3 bases short and J 12 bases short, with 14 bases between. The CDR3 DNA reads as TGTGCCAGTAGTATGGGAGGGTTGCCACCTTTCTTT. It specifies CASSMGGLPPFF.